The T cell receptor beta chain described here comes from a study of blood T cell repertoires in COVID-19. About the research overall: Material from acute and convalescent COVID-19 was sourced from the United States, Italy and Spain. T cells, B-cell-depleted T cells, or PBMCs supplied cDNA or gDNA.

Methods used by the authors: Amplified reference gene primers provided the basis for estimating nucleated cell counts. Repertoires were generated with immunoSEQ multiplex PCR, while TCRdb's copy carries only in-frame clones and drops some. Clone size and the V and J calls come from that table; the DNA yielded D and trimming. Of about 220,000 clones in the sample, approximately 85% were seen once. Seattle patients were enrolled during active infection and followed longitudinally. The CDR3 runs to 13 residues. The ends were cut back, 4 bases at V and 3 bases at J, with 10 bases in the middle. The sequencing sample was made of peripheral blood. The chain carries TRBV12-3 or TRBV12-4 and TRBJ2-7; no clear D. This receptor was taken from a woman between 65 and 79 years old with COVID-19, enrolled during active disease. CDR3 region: CASSSQDGYEQYF. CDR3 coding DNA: TGTGCCAGCAGTTCGCAGGATGGCTACGAGCAGTACTTC.